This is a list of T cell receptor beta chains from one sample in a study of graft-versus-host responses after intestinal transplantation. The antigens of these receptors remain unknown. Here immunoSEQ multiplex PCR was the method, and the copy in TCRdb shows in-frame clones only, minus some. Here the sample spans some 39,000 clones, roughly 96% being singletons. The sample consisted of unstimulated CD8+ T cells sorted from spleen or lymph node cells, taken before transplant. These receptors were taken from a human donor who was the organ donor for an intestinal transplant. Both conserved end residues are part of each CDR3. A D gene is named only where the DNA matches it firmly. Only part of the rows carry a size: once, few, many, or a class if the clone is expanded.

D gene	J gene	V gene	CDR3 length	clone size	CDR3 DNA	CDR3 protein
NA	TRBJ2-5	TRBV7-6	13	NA	TGTGCCAGCAGCTCAACACAAAGAAAGACCCAGTACTTC	CASSSTQRKTQYF
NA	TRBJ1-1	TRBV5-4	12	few	TGTGCCAGCAGCTTGGCCGGTAAAGAAGCTTTCTTT	CASSLAGKEAFF
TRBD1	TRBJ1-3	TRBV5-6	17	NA	TGTGCCAGCAGCACGGGACAGTGGATTAACTCTGGAAACACCATATATTTT	CASSTGQWINSGNTIYF
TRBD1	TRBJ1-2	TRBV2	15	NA	TGTGCCAGCAGTGAAGCAACAGGGGGTAACTATGGCTACACCTTC	CASSEATGGNYGYTF
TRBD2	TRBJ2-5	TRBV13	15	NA	TGTGCCAGCAGCTTAGAGCGGGGGGGCCAAGAGACCCAGTACTTC	CASSLERGGQETQYF
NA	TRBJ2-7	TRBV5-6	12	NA	TGTGCCAGCAGCTTGGTTCTCAACGAGCAGTACTTC	CASSLVLNEQYF
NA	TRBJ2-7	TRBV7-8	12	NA	TGTGCCAGCAGCTGGGCATCCTACGAGCAGTACTTC	CASSWASYEQYF
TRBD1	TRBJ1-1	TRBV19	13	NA	TGTGCCAGTATGAGGACAGGGAAAACTGAAGCTTTCTTT	CASMRTGKTEAFF
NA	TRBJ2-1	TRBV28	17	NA	TGTGCCAGCAGTTCCTCCCTGGGGCTTCAGCCCATCAATGAGCAGTTCTTC	CASSSSLGLQPINEQFF
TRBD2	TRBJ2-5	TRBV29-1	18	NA	TGCAGCGTTGCTCGACCAAACCGACTAGCGGGACCTCAAGAGACCCAGTACTTC	CSVARPNRLAGPQETQYF
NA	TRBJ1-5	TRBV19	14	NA	TGTGCCAGTAGTATACAGGACAACAATCAGCCCCAGCATTTT	CASSIQDNNQPQHF
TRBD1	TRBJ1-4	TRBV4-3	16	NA	TGCGCCAGCAGCCAAGGGGACAGACCTACCGTCGAAAAACTGTTTTTT	CASSQGDRPTVEKLFF
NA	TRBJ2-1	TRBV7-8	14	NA	TGTGCCAGCAGCCACAGGACAAAAAACTTCGAGCAGTTCTTC	CASSHRTKNFEQFF
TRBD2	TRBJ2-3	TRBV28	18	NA	TGTGCCAGCAGTTTAGGGCTAGCGGGGGGGCCTTCCAGAGATACGCAGTATTTT	CASSLGLAGGPSRDTQYF
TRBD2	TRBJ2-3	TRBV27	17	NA	TGTGCCAGCAGTTTCCTAGCGGGGGCCCCTAGCACAGATACGCAGTATTTT	CASSFLAGAPSTDTQYF
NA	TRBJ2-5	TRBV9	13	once	TGTGCCAGCAGCGGTCAGGGCCCGGGGACCCAGTACTTC	CASSGQGPGTQYF
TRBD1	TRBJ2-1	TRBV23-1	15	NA	TGCGCCAGCAGACCCCCGGACAGGAGAAACAATGAGCAGTTCTTC	CASRPPDRRNNEQFF
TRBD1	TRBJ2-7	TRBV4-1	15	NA	TGCGCCAGCAGCCAACTTTGGGGGGACAGGGCCGAGCAGTACTTC	CASSQLWGDRAEQYF
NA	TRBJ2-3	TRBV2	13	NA	TGTGCCAGCAGTGAGGCCATCACAGATACGCAGTATTTT	CASSEAITDTQYF
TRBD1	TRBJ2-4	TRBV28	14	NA	TGTGCCAGCAGTCCTGGACAGGGTAGGAGCATTCAGTACTTC	CASSPGQGRSIQYF
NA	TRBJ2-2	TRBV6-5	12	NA	TGTGCCAGCAGGCTAAGTACCGGGGAGCTGTTTTTT	CASRLSTGELFF
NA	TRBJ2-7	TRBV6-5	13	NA	TGTGCCAGCAGTGAAGCGACGGTATACGAGCAGTACTTC	CASSEATVYEQYF
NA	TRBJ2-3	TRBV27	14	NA	TGTGCCAGCAATCGCGCGGGGTTGTCAGATACGCAGTATTTT	CASNRAGLSDTQYF
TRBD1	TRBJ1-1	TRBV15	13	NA	TGTGCCACCAGCAGTGAGACAGGGGACGAAGCTTTCTTT	CATSSETGDEAFF
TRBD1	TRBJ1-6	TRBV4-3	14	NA	TGCGCCAGCAGCCCGGACAGGAATAATTCACCCCTCCACTTT	CASSPDRNNSPLHF
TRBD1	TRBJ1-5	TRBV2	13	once	TGTGCCAGCAGTGCAGGGGGCGATCAGCCCCAGCATTTT	CASSAGGDQPQHF
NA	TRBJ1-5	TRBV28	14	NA	TGTGCCAGCAGTAAAGGGATCAGCAATCAGCCCCAGCATTTT	CASSKGISNQPQHF
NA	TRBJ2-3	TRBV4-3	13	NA	TGCGCCAGCAGCCCAGCGGGCACAGATACGCAGTATTTT	CASSPAGTDTQYF
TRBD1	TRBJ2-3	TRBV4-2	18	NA	TGTGCCAGCAGCCAAGATCGGTTTCGGGACAGGGTCACAGATACGCAGTATTTT	CASSQDRFRDRVTDTQYF
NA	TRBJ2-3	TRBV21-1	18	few	TGTGCCAGCAGCAAAGTGGGTTTTGCGGGGAGGAGCACAGATACGCAGTATTTT	CASSKVGFAGRSTDTQYF
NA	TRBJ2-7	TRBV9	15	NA	TGTGCCAGCAGCGTAGAGGCAGGGAGGTTCTACGAGCAGTACTTC	CASSVEAGRFYEQYF
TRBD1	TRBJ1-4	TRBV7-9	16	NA	TGTGCCAGCAGCTTAGTCCGACAGGGGAGGGAAGAAAAACTGTTTTTT	CASSLVRQGREEKLFF
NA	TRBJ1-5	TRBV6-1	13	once	TGTGCCAGCAAAGATTGGGGTAATCAGCCCCAGCATTTT	CASKDWGNQPQHF
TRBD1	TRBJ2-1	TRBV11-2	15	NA	TGTGCCAGCAGCGGGACCGGGACAGGGTGGAATGAGCAGTTCTTC	CASSGTGTGWNEQFF
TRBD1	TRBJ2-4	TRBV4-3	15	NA	TGCGCCAGCAGCCTACAGGCACAGGGGGTGGACATTCAGTACTTC	CASSLQAQGVDIQYF
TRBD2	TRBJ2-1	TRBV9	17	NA	TGTGCCAGCAGCGTACTCGGACTAGCGGGGGGATACAATGAGCAGTTCTTC	CASSVLGLAGGYNEQFF
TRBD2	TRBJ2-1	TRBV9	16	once	TGTGCCAGCAGCGTAGGCCGGGACTACGCTTACAATGAGCAGTTCTTC	CASSVGRDYAYNEQFF
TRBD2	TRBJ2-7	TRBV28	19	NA	TGTGCCAGCAGACACCCTGCGGGACTAGCGGGGAGAGAACCCCACGAGCAGTACTTC	CASRHPAGLAGREPHEQYF
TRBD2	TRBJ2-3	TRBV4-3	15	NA	TGCGCCAGCAGCCCAGCGGGGGGGAGCACAGATACGCAGTATTTT	CASSPAGGSTDTQYF
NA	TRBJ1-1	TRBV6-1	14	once	TGTGCCAGCAGTGAAACAGGCGCGGGCACTGAAGCTTTCTTT	CASSETGAGTEAFF
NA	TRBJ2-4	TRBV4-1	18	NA	TGCGCCAGCAGCCAAGTTCCACCCGCAGTCTGGACCAAAAACATTCAGTACTTC	CASSQVPPAVWTKNIQYF
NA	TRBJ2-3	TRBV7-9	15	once	TGTGCCAGCAGCTTATACGAGGAAGCTACAGATACGCAGTATTTT	CASSLYEEATDTQYF